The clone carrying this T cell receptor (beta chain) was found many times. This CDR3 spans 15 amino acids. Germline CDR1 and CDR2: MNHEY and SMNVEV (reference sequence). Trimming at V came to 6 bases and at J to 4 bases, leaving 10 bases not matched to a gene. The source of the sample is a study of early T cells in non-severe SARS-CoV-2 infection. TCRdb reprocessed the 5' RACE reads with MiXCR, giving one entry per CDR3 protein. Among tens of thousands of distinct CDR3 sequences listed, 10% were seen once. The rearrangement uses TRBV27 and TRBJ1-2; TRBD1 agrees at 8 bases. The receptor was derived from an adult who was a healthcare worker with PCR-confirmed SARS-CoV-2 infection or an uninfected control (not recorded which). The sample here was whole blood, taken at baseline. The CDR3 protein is CASRPTTDRGYGYTF. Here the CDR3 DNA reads TGTGCCAGCAGACCTACCACCGACAGGGGCTATGGCTACACCTTC.